These 15 T cell receptor beta chains were sequenced from one sample in a study of T cell repertoires in cytomegalovirus infection. Using its own MiXCR run on the reads, TCRdb lists one record per CDR3 protein. The sample contains 200,000 to 300,000 distinct CDR3 sequences, 9.1% of which appear only once. Sequenced: PBMCs. The source is a human donor in good health (CMV status not recorded). Some clones in this sample may be carry-over from other donors' samples.

This clonotype was counted many times. CDR3 in DNA: TGTGCCAGCAGCCGAGCCACAGGCGTCCTTAACTATGGCTACACCTTC. This gives the protein CASSRATGVLNYGYTF. J is TRBJ1-2 and V is TRBV14; the D gene is possibly TRBD1 (5 bases). This CDR3 has 16 residues. Between the trimmed V and J ends, which lost 4 bases and 1 base, there was a span of 16 bases. Germline loops: CDR1 SGHDN, CDR2 FVKESK.

This clonotype was recorded many times. This chain links TRBV6-6 with TRBJ1-1; D uncertain. The germline V gene encodes CDR1 MNHNY and CDR2 SVGAGI (reference sequence). V lost 3 bases and J 11 bases, leaving 10 bases between the germline ends. This CDR3 spans 11 amino acids. CDR3 loop: CASSYRTGAFF. CDR3 in DNA: TGTGCCAGCAGTTATCGAACCGGGGCTTTCTTT.

This clonotype came up many times. The chain joins TRBV19 to TRBJ1-1; D uncertain. Germline-derived CDR1 and CDR2 are LNHDA and SQIVND (reference sequence). The length of the CDR3 is 14 residues. V lost 2 bases to trimming and J lost 1 base, with 8 bases between them. The CDR3 bases are TGTGCCAGTAGTATACCCACATCGAACACTGAAGCTTTCTTT. Its translation is CASSIPTSNTEAFF. Combining the CDR3 with reference TRBV19 and TRBJ1-1 gives the whole variable domain DGGITQSPKYLFRKEGQNVTLSCEQNLNHDAMYWYRQDPGQGLRLIYYSQIVNDFQKGDIAEGYSVSREKKESFPLTVTSAQKNPTAFYLCASSIPTSNTEAFFGQGTRLTVV.

This clonotype was recorded at least ten times. An end of the junction does not agree with germline; a read error may underlie this. The rearrangement joins TRBV28 to TRBJ1-1; the match to TRBD1 covers 8 bases. This CDR3 contains 13 residues. Germline loops: CDR1 MDHEN, CDR2 SYDVKM. The CDR3 sequence is CASSRGLGTEAFF. The CDR3, as DNA: TGCGCCAGCAGCAGGGGGCTGGGCACTGAAGCTTTCTTT.

This clonotype was seen once. The chain joins TRBV28 to TRBJ1-5; D not resolved. Germline lookup yields CDR1 MDHEN and CDR2 SYDVKM. Trimming pared 7 bases from V and 0 bases from J, leaving 10 bases between. This CDR3 region has 14 residues. In nucleotides, the CDR3 is TGTGCCAGCAACACGGGCGTTAGCAATCAGCCCCAGCATTTT. As protein: CASNTGVSNQPQHF. The full variable domain, its missing parts supplied by reference TRBV28 and TRBJ1-5, is DVKVTQSSRYLVKRTGEKVFLECVQDMDHENMFWYRQDPGLGLRLIYFSYDVKMKEKGDIPEGYSVSREKKERFSLILESASTNQTSMYLCASNTGVSNQPQHFGDGTRLSIL.

V gene TRBV11-3 combines with J gene TRBJ1-1; unclear D gene. The V gene's germline CDR1 is SGHNT and CDR2 YENEEA. Trimming left V 4 bases short and J 7 bases short, with 7 bases between. The CDR3 has 11 residues. The CDR3 loop is CASSSFLEAFF. CDR3 coding DNA: TGTGCCAGCAGCTCGTTCCTTGAAGCTTTCTTT.

This clonotype occurred many times. The DNA of the CDR3 is TGTGCCAGCAGCTCCCATGACAGGGATGGTATGAACACTGAAGCTTTCTTT. Its translation is CASSSHDRDGMNTEAFF. V and J are TRBV7-6 and TRBJ1-1; 7 positions agree with TRBD1. V was pared by 4 bases and J by 0 bases, with 11 bases of the junction left unmatched. Per the germline V gene, CDR1 is SGHVS and CDR2 is FNYEAQ. The CDR3 is 17 residues long.

Ten or more counts support this clonotype. The chain recombines TRBV7-3 with TRBJ1-5; D is unclear. Germline V gene data show CDR1 as SGHTA and CDR2 as FQGTGA. The CDR3 is 14 amino acids. Trimming took 3 bases from V and 4 from J, leaving 10 bases between them. The CDR3 DNA reads as TGTGCCAGCAGCTTCAATACCCCGAATCAGCCCCAGCATTTT. It yields the protein CASSFNTPNQPQHF.

The sample holds many counts of this clonotype. The CDR3: CASSLISSGNTIYF. In nucleotides, the CDR3 is TGTGCCAGCAGCTTAATCAGCTCTGGAAACACCATATATTTT. The chain links TRBV7-2 to TRBJ1-3; no clear D gene. Trimming removed 2 bases from V and 0 bases from J, with 5 bases in between. The germline V gene has CDR1 SGHTA and CDR2 FQGNSA. The CDR3 is made up of 14 amino acids.

CDR3 residues: CSAMPGLLPDTQYF. The CDR3 nucleotides are TGCAGTGCAATGCCGGGACTCCTCCCGGATACGCAGTATTTT. The chain couples TRBV20-1 to TRBJ2-3; D possibly corresponds to TRBD2 (6 bases). The CDR3 totals 14 residues. CDR1 and CDR2 (germline): DFQATT, SNEGSKA (reference sequence). With 6 bases removed from V and 6 bases from J, the gap between germline ends came to 19 bases.

This clonotype showed up many times. This chain connects TRBV7-8 to TRBJ2-5; 7 bases map to TRBD2. V trimming: 3 bases; J trimming: 5 bases; junction bases outside the gene matches: 6. CDR3 length equals 14 residues. From germline, CDR1 is SGHVS and CDR2 FQNEAQ. CDR3 sequence (DNA): TGTGCCAGCAGCTTTGGGGGGGTGGCCGAGACCCAGTACTTC. Its translation: CASSFGGVAETQYF.

The chain recombines TRBV19 with TRBJ2-1, with TRBD1 identical over 9 bases. V trimming: 3 bases; J trimming: 3 bases; junction bases outside the gene matches: 3. Germline V gene sequence: CDR1 LNHDA, CDR2 SQIVND (reference sequence). CDR3 size: 15 residues. The CDR3 coding sequence is TGTGCCAGTAGTATCGAGGACAGGGGCTACAATGAGCAGTTCTTC. It codes for CASSIEDRGYNEQFF.

This clonotype was counted ten times or more. The chain is built from TRBV7-2 and TRBJ1-3; D uncertain. This CDR3 contains 13 residues. Trimming cost V 7 bases and J 6 bases, with 13 bases left between them. Germline V gene sequence: CDR1 SGHTA, CDR2 FQGNSA. Written as DNA, the CDR3 is TGTGCCAGCACCCCTGCCTTGTCAAACACCATATATTTT. Protein: CASTPALSNTIYF.

The sample holds many counts of this clonotype. The chain carries TRBV11-3 and TRBJ1-1; unclear D gene. This CDR3 is built from 13 residues. CDR1 and CDR2 from the germline V gene are SGHNT and YENEEA. Trimming took off 6 bases at V and 3 bases at J, with 11 bases between the two ends. The CDR3 coding sequence is TGTGCCAGCAGTCAGCGTTGGGACACTGAAGCTTTCTTT. Amino acids: CASSQRWDTEAFF. The full variable domain, rest sourced from reference TRBV11-3 and TRBJ1-1, is EAGVVQSPRYKIIEKKQPVAFWCNPISGHNTLYWYLQNLGQGPELLIRYENEEAVDDSQLPKDRFSAERLKGVDSTLKIQPAELGDSAVYLCASSQRWDTEAFFGQGTRLTVV.

Ten or more counts support this clonotype. This chain joins TRBV7-2 and TRBJ1-1, with D unclear. The CDR3 is made up of 14 amino acids. The V end lost 2 bases, the J end lost 1 base, and 8 bases lay between the germline ends. Germline assignment: CDR1 SGHTA and CDR2 FQGNSA. The CDR3 region has the DNA TGTGCCAGCAGCTTACCTAACAGGAACACTGAAGCTTTCTTT. Translating gives CASSLPNRNTEAFF.